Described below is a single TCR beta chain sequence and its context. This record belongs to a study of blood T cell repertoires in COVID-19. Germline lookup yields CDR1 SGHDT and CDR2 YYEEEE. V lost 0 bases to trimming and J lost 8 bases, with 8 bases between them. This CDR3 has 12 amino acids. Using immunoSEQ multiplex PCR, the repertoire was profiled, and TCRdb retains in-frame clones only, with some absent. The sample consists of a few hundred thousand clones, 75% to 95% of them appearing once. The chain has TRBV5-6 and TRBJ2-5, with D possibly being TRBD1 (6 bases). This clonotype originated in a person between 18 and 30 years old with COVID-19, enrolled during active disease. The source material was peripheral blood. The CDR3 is CASSLGGGTQYF. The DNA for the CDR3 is TGTGCCAGCAGCTTGGGAGGGGGTACCCAGTACTTC.